These 11 T cell receptor beta chains share one sample of origin, sequenced in a study of radiation and T cells in renal cell carcinoma. Sequencing used immunoSEQ multiplex PCR; TCRdb keeps in-frame clones, though not all of them. The sample consists of 140,000 to 150,000 clones, 88% of them appearing once. Time point noted: baseline pretreatment blood. Stated treatment: 15 Gy SBRT to primary tumor, nephrectomy 4 weeks later. The source material was blood, sampled from a patient whose treatment included radiotherapy and nephrectomy. These receptor sequences come from a woman aged 70 to 79 with renal cell carcinoma.

V is TRBV30 and J is TRBJ2-3; the D is unclear. From germline, CDR1 is GTSNPN and CDR2 SVGIG (reference sequence). CDR3 length equals 13 residues. Trimming removed 4 bases at V and 1 base at J, with 9 bases between. The CDR3 here is CAWTRWGTDTQYF. For the CDR3, the DNA is TGTGCCTGGACTCGTTGGGGCACAGATACGCAGTATTTT.

The chain couples TRBV19 to TRBJ1-5; D is undetermined. V was shortened by 0 bases and J by 3 bases, with 12 bases between the two germline ends. CDR1 and CDR2 from the germline V gene are LNHDA and SQIVND (reference sequence). The CDR3 is 16 residues long. The CDR3 nucleotides are TGTGCCAGTAGTATAGATCCCGCAGACCACAATCAGCCCCAGCATTTT. Amino acid sequence: CASSIDPADHNQPQHF.

The rearrangement joins TRBV13 to TRBJ1-3; D remains ambiguous. Trimming took off 7 bases at V and 0 bases at J, with 10 bases between the two ends. CDR1 is PRHDT, CDR2 FYEKMQ, per germline (reference sequence). The CDR3 sequence is 14 residues long. The CDR3 loop reads CASTAWNSGNTIYF. CDR3 nucleotide sequence: TGTGCCAGCACCGCCTGGAACTCTGGAAACACCATATATTTT.

V is TRBV5-6 and J is TRBJ1-3, with no clear D. CDR3 length: 15 amino acids. Trimming took 3 bases from V and 0 from J, leaving 10 bases between them. CDR1 is SGHDT and CDR2 is YYEEEE in the germline V gene. CDR3 DNA: TGTGCCAGCAGCTCCGGACGGATCTCTGGAAACACCATATATTTT. This encodes CASSSGRISGNTIYF.

This clone was detected a few times. The chain joins TRBV2 to TRBJ1-5; D is ambiguous. Per the germline V gene, CDR1 is SNHLY and CDR2 is FYNNEI. Trimming removed 6 bases from V and 4 bases from J, with 10 bases in between. This CDR3 region has 13 residues. This CDR3 reads CASRGSFNQPQHF. As DNA, the CDR3 is TGTGCCAGCAGGGGGTCCTTTAATCAGCCCCAGCATTTT.

The gene calls are TRBV6-1 and TRBJ2-5; D call uncertain. CDR3 length: 14 residues. V lost 7 bases and J 0 bases, leaving 12 bases between the germline ends. CDR1 is MNHNS, CDR2 SASEGT, per germline. For the CDR3, the DNA is TGTGCCAGCACAGGCGCTTCGTACCAAGAGACCCAGTACTTC. As protein: CASTGASYQETQYF.

The chain joins TRBV5-5 to TRBJ1-2; TRBD1 might be the D (6 bases). The V gene's germline CDR1 is SGHKS and CDR2 YYEKEE (reference sequence). The CDR3 length is 16 residues. Deletions cut 4 bases from V and 6 bases from J, with 22 bases between. CDR3 nucleotide sequence: TGTGCCAGCAGCCCAAACGCACAGATACAGGGTAATGGCTACACCTTC. It specifies CASSPNAQIQGNGYTF. Together with reference TRBV5-5 and TRBJ1-2, the CDR3 gives the full variable domain: DAGVTQSPTHLIKTRGQQVTLRCSPISGHKSVSWYQQVLGQGPQFIFQYYEKEERGRGNFPDRFSARQFPNYSSELNVNALLLGDSALYLCASSPNAQIQGNGYTFGSGTRLTVV.

The gene calls are TRBV11-3 and TRBJ1-1; D is unclear. Germline CDR1 and CDR2: SGHNT and YENEEA. Trimming took 3 bases from V and 2 from J, leaving 13 bases between them. The CDR3 is made up of 15 amino acids. CDR3 in amino acids: CASSLTAQSNTEAFF. CDR3 DNA sequence: TGTGCCAGCAGCTTGACCGCTCAAAGTAACACTGAAGCTTTCTTT.

The rearrangement uses TRBV6-5 and TRBJ2-5, with D maybe TRBD1 (6 bases). Germline loops: CDR1 MNHEY, CDR2 SVGAGI. The CDR3 covers 15 residues. V lost 1 base, J lost 4 bases, and 13 bases lay in between. The CDR3 coding sequence is TGTGCCAGCAGTTACTACAGGGAGTTGGGAGAGACCCAGTACTTC. It is translated as CASSYYRELGETQYF.

V usage is TRBV9 and J usage is TRBJ2-5, with a weak D call TRBD1 (5 bases). The CDR3 loop spans 16 amino acids. Trimming removed 3 bases from V and 2 bases from J, with 17 bases in between. Germline assignment: CDR1 SGDLS and CDR2 YYNGEE. DNA of the CDR3: TGTGCCAGCAGCGGAACTTGGGGCAGCTCACAAGAGACCCAGTACTTC. It specifies CASSGTWGSSQETQYF.

V and J are TRBV11-2 and TRBJ2-1, with D possibly matching TRBD1 (5 bases). The CDR3 has 13 amino acids. V lost 5 bases and J lost 8, with 13 bases in between. Germline lookup yields CDR1 SGHAT and CDR2 FQNNGV. CDR3 in DNA: TGTGCCAGCAGCCCTCAGGGCAGAGATGAGCAGTTCTTC. It translates to CASSPQGRDEQFF.